A selection of T cell receptor beta chains follows, all from one sample in a study of blood T cells in healthy people across ages. TCRdb analysed the 5' RACE reads with MiXCR anew, one entry per CDR3 protein. Of about 1 million distinct CDR3 sequences listed, more than 35% are singletons. Sequencing was done on a sample of blood. The receptors here all came from a woman between 55 and 75 years old in good health. CDR3s include the opening cysteine and the closing phenylalanine or tryptophan. Fields, in order: V gene, J gene, D gene, CDR3 length, CDR3 protein, CDR3 DNA. D genes are given only for firm matches.

>TRBV27|TRBJ2-1|NA|15
CASSLRRIPVNEQFF
TGTGCCAGCAGTTTACGTCGCATCCCGGTCAATGAGCAGTTCTTC
>TRBV20-1|TRBJ2-3|NA|13
CSAWDGPTDTQYF
TGCAGTGCTTGGGACGGACCCACAGATACGCAGTATTTT
>TRBV9|TRBJ2-1|NA|15
CASSVEPRVPNEQFF
TGTGCCAGCAGCGTCGAGCCTAGGGTCCCCAATGAGCAGTTCTTC
>TRBV6-6|TRBJ2-7|NA|13
CASSAAPHYEQYF
TGTGCCAGCAGTGCGGCACCGCACTACGAGCAGTACTTC
>TRBV25-1|TRBJ2-7|NA|15
CASSEYVSQSSEQYF
TGTGCCAGCAGTGAATACGTCAGTCAGTCCTCCGAGCAGTACTTC
>TRBV20-1|TRBJ2-7|NA|15
CSARARQVTPYEQYF
TGCAGTGCTAGAGCCAGACAGGTTACTCCCTACGAGCAGTACTTC
>TRBV25-1|TRBJ1-4|NA|14
CASSGSGRGEKLFF
TGTGCCAGCAGTGGCTCTGGACGCGGTGAAAAACTGTTTTTT
>TRBV7-9|TRBJ2-3|NA|18
CASSSPTVLGGITDTQYF
TGTGCCAGCAGCTCACCCACCGTTTTGGGGGGTATCACAGATACGCAGTATTTT
>TRBV5-1|TRBJ1-1|NA|14
CASSARGGDTEAFF
TGCGCCAGCAGCGCCAGGGGAGGGGACACTGAAGCTTTCTTT
>TRBV20-1|TRBJ2-3|NA|13
CSASLGGVDTQYF
TGCAGTGCCAGCCTTGGCGGGGTAGATACGCAGTATTTT
>TRBV4-1|TRBJ1-4|TRBD1|16
CASSHGRGPTNEKLFF
TGCGCCAGCAGCCATGGGAGGGGGCCGACTAATGAAAAACTGTTTTTT